Each of the 2 T cell receptor beta chains below was sequenced from the same sample in a study of T cell responses to AZD1222 COVID-19 vaccine. TCRdb's table, derived via immunoSEQ multiplex PCR, lists solely in-frame clones and lacks some. Of some 89,000 clones in the sample, roughly 90% are singletons; the top ten hold around 4.5%. The source material was peripheral blood, sampled on day 0 of MenACWY control vaccination. These receptors were obtained from an adult in good health.

The chain is built from TRBV29-1 and TRBJ1-5; possibly TRBD1 for D (6 bases). The CDR3 runs 14 residues. Germline-derived CDR1 and CDR2 are SQVTM and ANQGSEA. V dropped 4 bases and J dropped 9 bases, with 19 bases sitting between them. The CDR3 bases are TGCAGCGTTGGACAAGGGGACAACCTGGGGCCCCAGCATTTT. Protein: CSVGQGDNLGPQHF.

This chain joins TRBV29-1 and TRBJ2-5; a weak D match, TRBD1 (5 bases). CDR1 and CDR2 (germline): SQVTM, ANQGSEA. The germline V and J ends were trimmed by 5 bases and 0 bases, with 16 bases remaining between them. This CDR3 has 15 amino acids. CDR3 sequence reads: CSVPGHLWNQETQYF. The CDR3, as DNA: TGCAGCGTTCCCGGACACCTCTGGAACCAAGAGACCCAGTACTTC.